These 11 T cell receptor beta chains originate from one sample sequenced in a study of blood T cells in healthy people across ages. A second PCR, run for about 6 to 11 cycles, used a sample-barcoded 5' primer plus a J-beta primer mix. TCRdb reprocessed the 5' RACE reads via MiXCR and lists one record per CDR3 protein. The sample includes about 780,000 distinct CDR3 sequences, around half of them seen just once. Sequencing was performed on blood. All receptors derive from a man older than 75 in good health.

CDR3 amino acids: CASSLTSASGRPSTDTQYF. The CDR3 DNA reads as TGTGCCAGCAGCTTAACGTCGGCTAGCGGCCGACCCAGCACAGATACGCAGTATTTT. The rearrangement uses TRBV7-3 and TRBJ2-3; 7 positions agree with TRBD2. This CDR3 contains 19 residues. The V gene end was trimmed by 0 bases and the J gene end by 0 bases; junction bases not matched to a gene: 12. Per the germline V gene, CDR1 is SGHTA and CDR2 is FQGTGA.

V gene TRBV12-3 or TRBV12-4 combines with J gene TRBJ2-2; TRBD2 matches at 11 bases. This CDR3 has 16 residues. Trimming took 7 bases from V and 1 from J; bases not matched to a gene: 5. The CDR3 region has the DNA TGTGCCAGCAATGTGGGACTAGCGGAGAACACCGGGGAGCTGTTTTTT. Encoded protein: CASNVGLAENTGELFF.

The sample holds a few counts of this clonotype. The CDR3 sequence is CASSQGQTNTGELFF. CDR3 DNA: TGTGCCAGCAGTCAGGGACAGACAAACACCGGGGAGCTGTTTTTT. The rearrangement uses TRBV2 and TRBJ2-2, with 7 bases aligning to TRBD1. The CDR3 extends over 15 amino acids. Germline V gene sequence: CDR1 SNHLY, CDR2 FYNNEI. V trimming: 5 bases; J trimming: 2 bases; junction bases outside the gene matches: 5.

The chain joins TRBV12-3 or TRBV12-4 to TRBJ2-1; D perhaps matches TRBD2 (5 bases). The CDR3 runs to 13 residues. V lost 2 bases and J lost 6, with 8 bases in between. Here the CDR3 DNA reads TGTGCCAGCAGTTTATTGGCGGGCAATGAGCAGTTCTTC. Amino acid sequence: CASSLLAGNEQFF.

This clonotype occurred a few times. This sequence joins TRBV9 and TRBJ2-3; 9 nucleotides agree with TRBD2. The CDR3 runs to 16 residues. V gave up 2 bases and J gave up 0 bases; unmatched junction bases: 4. In germline, CDR1 is SGDLS, CDR2 YYNGEE. CDR3 nucleotide sequence: TGTGCCAGCAGCGTTGGGACTAGCCCTAGCACAGATACGCAGTATTTT. Amino acids: CASSVGTSPSTDTQYF.

The chain has TRBV9 and TRBJ1-4; 9 bases map to TRBD1. The CDR3 consists of 15 residues. Germline CDR1 is SGDLS and CDR2 is YYNGEE. The J segment lost 8 bases and the V segment lost 3 bases, leaving 8 bases of the junction unmatched. The CDR3 DNA follows: TGTGCCAGCAGCGCTACCGGGACAGGGACCGAAAAACTGTTTTTT. Protein: CASSATGTGTEKLFF.

About this clonotype: A much larger clone differs from this one at a single base, so this may be a read error. The chain is built from TRBV7-2 and TRBJ2-4; 7 positions agree with TRBD2. Germline-derived CDR1 and CDR2 are SGHTA and FQGNSA. The CDR3 sequence is 15 residues long. V trimming: 1 base; J trimming: 6 bases; junction bases outside the gene matches: 6. CDR3 in amino acids: CASSLGASGRNIQYF. In nucleotides, the CDR3 is TGTGCCAGCAGCTTAGGGGCTAGCGGTCGAAACATTCAGTACTTC. Drawing the rest from reference TRBV7-2 and TRBJ2-4, the complete variable domain is GAGVSQSPSNKVTEKGKDVELRCDPISGHTALYWYRQSLGQGLEFLIYFQGNSAPDKSGLPSDRFSAERTGGSVSTLTIQRTQQEDSAVYLCASSLGASGRNIQYFGAGTRLSVL.

This clonotype was observed a handful of times. The chain has TRBV12-3 or TRBV12-4 and TRBJ1-6; perhaps TRBD1 as D (5 bases). V was cut by 4 bases and J by 7 bases, with 8 bases left in between. This CDR3 has 13 amino acids. CDR3 coding DNA: TGTGCCAGCAGTTCGACAGAGAATTCACCCCTCCACTTT. Translated, it gives CASSSTENSPLHF.

This clonotype was detected only a few times. V and J are TRBV3-1 and TRBJ1-2; no definite D call. Germline V gene sequence: CDR1 LGHDT, CDR2 YNNKEL (reference sequence). This CDR3 is built from 18 residues. Trimming shortened V by 4 bases and J by 4 bases, and 25 bases separated the two germline ends. The CDR3 sequence is CASSRIGGRVGGGYGYTF. The CDR3 nucleotides are TGTGCCAGCAGCCGCATAGGTGGTAGGGTCGGCGGTGGCTATGGCTACACCTTC.

This clonotype has just a few counts. The chain couples TRBV28 to TRBJ1-2, with 9 bases lining up with TRBD1. CDR1 and CDR2 (germline): MDHEN, SYDVKM. The ends lost 6 bases at V and 5 bases at J; junction bases unmatched: 10. This CDR3 region has 15 residues. The CDR3 nucleotides read TGTGCCAGCAGATCCGACAGGGGGTTTGCGTATGGCTACACCTTC. Encoded protein: CASRSDRGFAYGYTF.

The chain links TRBV7-9 to TRBJ2-5; maybe TRBD2 (6 bases). The V end was cut by 3 bases, the J end by 7 bases, with 15 bases between. Germline V gives CDR1 SEHNR, CDR2 FQNEAQ (reference sequence). This CDR3 is built from 14 residues. CDR3 sequence: CASSFTSSSGTQYF. As DNA, the CDR3 is TGTGCCAGCAGCTTTACTAGCAGTTCGGGGACCCAGTACTTC.